Listed below are T cell receptor beta chains from one sample, sequenced in a study of blood T cells in healthy people across ages. TCRdb re-analysed the 5' RACE reads in MiXCR, keeping a single row per CDR3 protein. This sample yields approximately 1,700,000 distinct CDR3 sequences, of which about two fifths are seen a single time; roughly 24% belongs to the top ten. What was sequenced was blood. The receptors derive from a human donor in good health. Both conserved end residues are part of each CDR3. The order of the fields is D gene, clone size, J gene, V gene, CDR3 DNA, CDR3 protein. D genes are given only for firm matches. Rows may omit the clone size; those that give it use once, few, many or a size class.

d_gene: -
abundance: -
j_gene: TRBJ2-7
v_gene: TRBV5-1
CDR3nt: TGCGCCGGCAGCTTAAACAGGGTAGCCCTGGGTTCCGAGCAGTACTTC
CDR3aa: CAGSLNRVALGSEQYF

d_gene: -
abundance: -
j_gene: TRBJ2-5
v_gene: TRBV7-2
CDR3nt: TGTGCCAGCAGCCATCCCCGGGATCCAGAGACCCAGTACTTC
CDR3aa: CASSHPRDPETQYF

d_gene: -
abundance: -
j_gene: TRBJ1-2
v_gene: TRBV6-1
CDR3nt: TGTGCCAGCAGTCTTTTTCCATATGGCTACACCTTC
CDR3aa: CASSLFPYGYTF

d_gene: TRBD1
abundance: -
j_gene: TRBJ2-7
v_gene: TRBV5-1
CDR3nt: TGCGCCAGCGCCATGGGACAGTCCCCCTACGAGCAGTACTTC
CDR3aa: CASAMGQSPYEQYF

d_gene: TRBD1
abundance: -
j_gene: TRBJ2-5
v_gene: TRBV24-1
CDR3nt: TGTGCCACCAGTGATCACAGGGGGGCCTGGACCCAGTACTTC
CDR3aa: CATSDHRGAWTQYF

d_gene: -
abundance: -
j_gene: TRBJ2-7
v_gene: TRBV7-9
CDR3nt: TGTGCCAGCAGCTTAAGGGGGGGGGACGGACCCTACGAGCAGTACTTC
CDR3aa: CASSLRGGDGPYEQYF

d_gene: TRBD1
abundance: -
j_gene: TRBJ2-7
v_gene: TRBV4-3
CDR3nt: TGCGCCGGCAGCCAAGGGACAGGGACTAACTACGAGCAGTACTTC
CDR3aa: CAGSQGTGTNYEQYF

d_gene: -
abundance: few
j_gene: TRBJ2-5
v_gene: TRBV27
CDR3nt: TGTGCCGGCAGTCTCGGACTCGGGGAGACCCAGTACTTC
CDR3aa: CAGSLGLGETQYF

d_gene: -
abundance: -
j_gene: TRBJ1-2
v_gene: TRBV20-1
CDR3nt: TGCAGTGCTCGATCGGGGGAGGTCAAGGATGGCTACACCTTC
CDR3aa: CSARSGEVKDGYTF

d_gene: TRBD2
abundance: -
j_gene: TRBJ2-1
v_gene: TRBV29-1
CDR3nt: TGCAGCGTCCGGCCTGCGGGGGGCCGGGGCAATGAGCAGTTCTTC
CDR3aa: CSVRPAGGRGNEQFF

d_gene: -
abundance: -
j_gene: TRBJ2-3
v_gene: TRBV6-5
CDR3nt: TGTGCCAGATATCGACTACCGACAGATACGCAGTATTTT
CDR3aa: CARYRLPTDTQYF

d_gene: -
abundance: few
j_gene: TRBJ2-7
v_gene: TRBV4-3
CDR3nt: TGCGCCAGCAGCCAAGTGCACAGCCCGCACGCCTACGAGCAGTACTTC
CDR3aa: CASSQVHSPHAYEQYF

d_gene: -
abundance: -
j_gene: TRBJ2-1
v_gene: TRBV6-5
CDR3nt: TGTGCCAGCAGTTACCGAGAGGGACGGCCTGATGAGCAGTTCTTC
CDR3aa: CASSYREGRPDEQFF

d_gene: TRBD2
abundance: many
j_gene: TRBJ2-3
v_gene: TRBV29-1
CDR3nt: TGCAGCTATTTGTTAGCGGGAGGAGGCACAGATACGCAGTATTTT
CDR3aa: CSYLLAGGGTDTQYF

d_gene: -
abundance: once
j_gene: TRBJ1-1
v_gene: TRBV27
CDR3nt: TGTGCCAGCAGCGGCGAAGGAGGGAATACTGAAGCTTTCTTT
CDR3aa: CASSGEGGNTEAFF

d_gene: -
abundance: -
j_gene: TRBJ2-3
v_gene: TRBV4-2
CDR3nt: TGTGCCAGCAGCCCCACCTCCACAGCCCGGCTCACAGATACGCAGTATTTT
CDR3aa: CASSPTSTARLTDTQYF

d_gene: -
abundance: many
j_gene: TRBJ2-1
v_gene: TRBV5-1
CDR3nt: TGCGCCAGCAGCTCACAGGGGAGGAACAATGAGCAGTTCTTC
CDR3aa: CASSSQGRNNEQFF

d_gene: -
abundance: few
j_gene: TRBJ2-3
v_gene: TRBV10-2
CDR3nt: TGCGCCAGCAGTGGTCTCGGACTAAGCACAGATACGCAGTATTTT
CDR3aa: CASSGLGLSTDTQYF

d_gene: -
abundance: -
j_gene: TRBJ1-2
v_gene: TRBV29-1
CDR3nt: TGCAGCGCTCCAATTGCCGGGGCCACAGACTATGGCTACACCTTC
CDR3aa: CSAPIAGATDYGYTF

d_gene: -
abundance: -
j_gene: TRBJ2-1
v_gene: TRBV24-1
CDR3nt: TGTGCCACCAGTGATTCGGGACAACCCTACAATGAGCAGGTCTTC
CDR3aa: CATSDSGQPYNEQVF

d_gene: TRBD1
abundance: -
j_gene: TRBJ1-2
v_gene: TRBV5-1
CDR3nt: TGCGCCAGCAGCTTTGAGACAGGGGACTATGGCTACACCTTC
CDR3aa: CASSFETGDYGYTF

d_gene: TRBD1
abundance: -
j_gene: TRBJ2-1
v_gene: TRBV7-2
CDR3nt: TGTGCCAGCAGCTTTTCACAGGGGTGGAACAATGAGCAGTTCTTC
CDR3aa: CASSFSQGWNNEQFF

d_gene: -
abundance: -
j_gene: TRBJ2-3
v_gene: TRBV12-3/TRBV12-4
CDR3nt: TGTGCCAGCAGCCGTTGGTCAGATACGCAGTATTTT
CDR3aa: CASSRWSDTQYF